The 4 T cell receptor beta chains listed next were all sequenced from one sample in a study of early T cells in non-severe SARS-CoV-2 infection. TCRdb reanalysed the 5' RACE reads using MiXCR and keeps one entry per CDR3 protein. The sample lists around 52,000 distinct CDR3 sequences, about 5.9% seen once, with 3% to 4% in the top ten. Sequenced input: whole blood. The receptors stem from an adult who was a healthcare worker with PCR-confirmed SARS-CoV-2 infection or an uninfected control (not recorded which).

This clonotype turned up a few times. The chain has TRBV11-2 and TRBJ2-5; no definite D call. Trimming left V 6 bases short and J 7 bases short, with 9 bases between. The length of the CDR3 is 11 residues. CDR1 and CDR2 from the germline V gene are SGHAT and FQNNGV. The CDR3 here is CASRGGRTQYF. CDR3 nucleotide sequence: TGTGCCAGCAGGGGTGGAAGGACCCAGTACTTC.

This clonotype was counted ten times or more. The J gene is TRBJ1-5, the V gene TRBV10-3; no reliable D call. Germline CDR1 and CDR2: ENHRY and SYGVKD. The CDR3 totals 13 residues. V was clipped by 10 bases and J by 0 bases, with 10 bases between them. The CDR3 region has the DNA TGTGCCACCCGAGGGTATAGCAATCAGCCCCAGCATTTT. Translated: CATRGYSNQPQHF.

This clonotype came up many times. The V and J genes are TRBV20-1 and TRBJ1-2; tentatively, D is TRBD1 (5 bases). The germline CDR1 and CDR2 sequences are DFQATT and SNEGSKA (reference sequence). The germline V and J ends were trimmed by 6 bases and 2 bases, with 22 bases remaining between them. CDR3 length: 16 residues. The DNA for the CDR3 is TGCAGTGCCCGGCCTAGGGGAAGCCCTTTGAACTATGGCTACACCTTC. It encodes CSARPRGSPLNYGYTF.

This clonotype was counted at least ten times. The chain joins TRBV20-1 to TRBJ1-5; D possibly corresponds to TRBD1 (6 bases). Germline lookup yields CDR1 DFQATT and CDR2 SNEGSKA (reference sequence). The CDR3 runs 18 residues. The V end was cut by 6 bases, the J end by 2 bases, with 26 bases between. In nucleotides, the CDR3 is TGCAGTGCCCCCAAGGTCAGTGGAGGGGGTTATGGCAATCAGCCCCAGCATTTT. Translating gives CSAPKVSGGGYGNQPQHF.